This T cell receptor beta chain was identified in a study of spatial heterogeneity in lung cancer (dated by TCRdb to 2018 to 2020). As for the study more broadly: Beta-chain transcripts were consistently detected in greater numbers than alpha-chain transcripts, which likely reflects a higher abundance of beta-chain transcripts. In the raw uncorrected reads, each unique combination of TCR and UMI appeared more than ten times on average. In non-small cell lung cancer, the study quantitatively compared TCR alpha and beta repertoires across several tumor regions, matched nontumor lung, and blood. Nonsynonymous mutation counts, determined by whole-exome sequencing of tumor tissue, were related to features of the TCR repertoire. Both alpha and beta chains were TCR-sequenced in approximately 220 tumor regions, 64 matched nontumor lung samples and 45 to 60 PBMC samples obtained at surgery.

V and J are truncated by 5 bases and 0 bases respectively, leaving an intervening sequence of 7 bases. The CDR3 sequence holds 13 residues, the cysteine and phenylalanine included. The retained sequence is limited to the CDR3, 39 bases, with the frame set at the first base. As encoded in the germline V gene, CDR1 is SGHTA while CDR2 is FQGNSA. On the study overall, not on this receptor specifically: Ubiquitous expanded tumor TCRs showed up in blood more often at tumor resection than at routine follow-up. Additional single-cell paired TCR alpha and beta sequencing was considered necessary to confirm, at a functional level, the hypothesis that regional TCRs recognize regional mutations.

Library generation was performed with 5' RACE. The run used a NextSeq 500. The TCR library protocol attached a unique molecular identifier to each TCR cDNA molecule to allow correction of PCR and sequencing errors. Turning to the authors' computational methods: Decombinator tools were used for TCR identification, UMI-based error correction and CDR3 extraction. Expanded TCRs were defined as those above a frequency of 2 per 1,000, corresponding to the top 1% of the tumor frequency distribution. Renyi diversity was calculated using the R vegan package after each repertoire was subsampled 100 times to 5,000 TCRs. CDR3 similarity networks were built from amino acid triplet string-kernel similarity, with CDR3s being connected when pairwise similarity was above 0.82. TCRdb ran its own pipeline on the public reads, namely fastp trimming at Q25 and MiXCR clone calling, and kept in-frame beta chains. Every distinct CDR3 protein forms one entry, paired with its most common genes and DNA. The V and J calls were determined by TCRdb, not by the authors. The sample table contains 25,000 or so distinct CDR3 sequences; only one count was recorded for less than 5.5% of them. The ten largest clones represent 4% to 6.5% of the sample.

The time point label for this specimen denotes: sample taken at primary tumor resection. For TCR sequencing, whole RNA was extracted from tumor and nontumor lung tissue, or from cryopreserved PBMC samples, and no cell sorting was done. Donors were approximately 72 patients with early-stage, untreated non-small cell lung cancer from the lung TRACERx cohort. Patients were selected for TCR sequencing only if sufficient RNA was available from at least two tumor regions. The sample holds many counts of this clonotype. No cognate antigen has been identified for it. Base qualities are not at hand, and no much larger clone is one base apart.

The sequenced sample was PBMCs, obtained at surgery. The receptor chain draws on TRBV7-2 and TRBJ1-1; the D gene is unclear. The TCR originated in a male donor with early-stage non-small cell lung cancer. At the DNA level, the sequence is TGTGCCAGCAGCCCTAATATGAACACTGAAGCTTTCTTT. Its amino acids are CASSPNMNTEAFF.